This T cell receptor beta chain was sequenced in a study of blood T cell repertoires in COVID-19. Across the study: Samples came from the United States, Italy and Spain, spanning acute and convalescent COVID-19. In each case, the material was cDNA or gDNA derived from T cells, B-cell-depleted T cells, or PBMCs.

Methods used by the authors: Reference gene primer amplification gave estimated nucleated cell counts. Data came from immunoSEQ multiplex PCR; TCRdb stores just in-frame clones and leaves some out. V and J calls and clone size come straight from that table; D and trimming were deduced from the DNA. The sample has about 240,000 clones, about four fifths seen once. This clone came up once. J lost 3 bases, V lost 4 bases, and 9 bases had no gene match. The CDR3 length is 16 residues. Germline lookup yields CDR1 SGHNT and CDR2 YYREEE (reference sequence). This TCR derives from a woman older than 75 with acute or convalescent COVID-19. The material sequenced was peripheral blood. The V call is TRBV5-4, the J call TRBJ2-1, with TRBD2 matching over 8 bases. The CDR3 sequence: CASSPRGGQIYNEQFF. The CDR3 DNA is TGTGCCAGCAGCCCCCGGGGGGGTCAAATCTACAATGAGCAGTTCTTC.